This TCR beta chain emerged from a study of blood T cells in healthy people across ages. This CDR3 contains 14 residues. In germline, CDR1 is SGHVS, CDR2 FQNEAQ. The germline V and J ends were trimmed by 4 bases and 3 bases, with 10 bases remaining between them. For the second PCR, which ran for roughly 6 to 12 cycles, a sample-barcoded 5' primer and a J-beta primer mix were used. With 12 random nucleotides, a template-switch adaptor tagged each individual cDNA molecule. Each CDR3 protein is one row after TCRdb ran MiXCR on the 5' RACE reads. Here the sample spans 2 million or so distinct CDR3 sequences, 49% being singletons.

V gene TRBV7-8 combines with J gene TRBJ2-1, with D possibly being TRBD2 (6 bases). The sequencing sample was made of blood. The sequence was collected from a woman aged 40 to 49 in good health. CDR3 residues: CASSSGLFYNEQFF. The DNA of the CDR3 is TGTGCCAGCAGCTCGGGACTTTTCTACAATGAGCAGTTCTTC.